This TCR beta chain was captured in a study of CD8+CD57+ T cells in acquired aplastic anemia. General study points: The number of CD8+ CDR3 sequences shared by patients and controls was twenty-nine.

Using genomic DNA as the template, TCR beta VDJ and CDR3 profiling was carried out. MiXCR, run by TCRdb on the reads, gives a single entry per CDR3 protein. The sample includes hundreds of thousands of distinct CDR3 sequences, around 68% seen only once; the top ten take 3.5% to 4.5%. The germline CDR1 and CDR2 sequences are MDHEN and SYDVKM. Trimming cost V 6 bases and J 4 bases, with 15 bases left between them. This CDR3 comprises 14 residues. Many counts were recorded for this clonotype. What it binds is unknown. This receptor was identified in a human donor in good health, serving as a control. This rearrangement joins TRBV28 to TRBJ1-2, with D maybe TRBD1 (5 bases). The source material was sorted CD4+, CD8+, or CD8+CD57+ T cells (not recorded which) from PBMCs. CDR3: CASRTGTVSYGYTF. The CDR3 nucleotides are TGTGCCAGCAGAACTGGGACCGTCTCCTATGGCTACACCTTC.